The clone carrying this TCR beta chain has a count of ten or more. Its antigen is undetermined. The source of the sample is a study of T-cell memory formation after mild COVID-19. The CDR3 runs to 15 residues. In germline, CDR1 is MNHEY, CDR2 SMNVEV (reference sequence). Trimming removed 2 bases from V and 8 bases from J, with 18 bases in between. cDNA libraries for TCR alpha and TCR beta, carrying sample barcodes and UMIs, came from 5'RACE with constant-segment primers. TCRdb independently ran MiXCR on the 5' RACE reads; one entry per CDR3 protein. The sample lists approximately 400,000 distinct CDR3 sequences, roughly 18% seen once, with 20% to 25% in the top ten. Overall study findings and caveats: The study detected some responding clones in pre-infection memory, suggesting cross-reactive memory joined. Clones shrinking from day 15 to 85 showed even CD4/CD8 mixes; later expanders tilted CD4+.

The rearrangement uses TRBV27 and TRBJ1-2; maybe TRBD1 (5 bases). The sequenced material came from PBMCs or a T cell subset sorted from them (not recorded which). The TCR sequence derives from a man aged 18 to 30 who had mild COVID-19 (a few samples of this study predate the infection). Cell type and time point are not known. CDR3 sequence: CASSLQARGPEGYTF. The DNA for the CDR3 is TGTGCCAGCAGTTTACAAGCGCGGGGCCCGGAGGGCTACACCTTC.